Below are 3 T cell receptor beta chains sequenced from a single sample in a study of T cells in Graves' hyperthyroidism and ophthalmopathy. Amplified TCR beta CDR3 regions came from RNA transcripts. The TCR CDR3 first-round RT-PCR relied on the HTBI primer set. From the multiplex PCR reads, TCRdb called clonotypes with MiXCR, one entry per CDR3 protein. The repertoire holds 300,000 to 400,000 distinct CDR3 sequences, with approximately 13% as singletons. The sample consisted of blood. Every receptor here comes from a woman aged 25 to 39 with Graves' hyperthyroidism.

On this clonotype: A clone one base away is much larger, so this may be a read error. Here the CDR3 DNA reads TGTGCCAGCAGCAGCTCCGGGACGAACAATGAGCAGCTCTTC. Residues: CASSSSGTNNEQLF. The chain carries TRBV28 and TRBJ2-1; D may be TRBD1 or TRBD2 (5 bases each). CDR3 length: 14 amino acids. The germline CDR1 and CDR2 sequences are MDHEN and SYDVKM.

This clonotype was counted between two and nine times. The V gene is TRBV19, the J gene TRBJ2-5; unclear D gene. Germline V gives CDR1 LNHDA, CDR2 SQIVND (reference sequence). The length of the CDR3 is 14 residues. V was clipped by 6 bases and J by 1 base, with 12 bases between them. The CDR3 is CASSRKGGQETQYF. CDR3 sequence (DNA): TGTGCCAGTAGCCGCAAAGGTGGCCAAGAGACCCAGTACTTC. Supplemented by reference TRBV19 and TRBJ2-5, the full variable domain reads DGGITQSPKYLFRKEGQNVTLSCEQNLNHDAMYWYRQDPGQGLRLIYYSQIVNDFQKGDIAEGYSVSREKKESFPLTVTSAQKNPTAFYLCASSRKGGQETQYFGPGTRLLVL.

This clonotype was detected ten times or more. J is TRBJ1-1 and V is TRBV3-1, with D maybe TRBD1 (6 bases). V shed 2 bases and J shed 2 bases, with 12 bases lying between them. The length of the CDR3 is 15 residues. Germline CDR1 and CDR2: LGHDT and YNNKEL (reference sequence). The CDR3 sequence is CASSQRDTANTEAFF. DNA of the CDR3: TGTGCCAGCAGCCAAAGGGACACTGCAAACACTGAAGCTTTCTTT.